This TCR beta chain was recorded in a study of T cell repertoires in cytomegalovirus infection. Looking at the study overall: Public TCR beta signatures provided an indication of both CMV infection and a matching HLA type.

Using its own MiXCR run on the reads, TCRdb lists one record per CDR3 protein. The table records more than 20,000 distinct CDR3 sequences, 20% to 25% of them present only once. Germline V gene data show CDR1 as MGHRA and CDR2 as YSYEKL. After removal of 1 base from V and 7 bases from J, the junction contained 3 bases not matched to a gene. This CDR3 has 13 residues. Broader study findings: CMV carriers having the relevant HLA were flagged by cumulative public TCR beta family frequency.

A word on this clonotype: Its antigen is not known.

The sample was CD8+ T cells from cultured PBMCs, taken from culture after CMV antigen stimulation. This TCR was sampled from a human donor in good health (CMV status not recorded). Some clones in this sample may be carry-over from other donors' samples. The genes are TRBV4-1 and TRBJ1-2, with TRBD1 identical over 7 bases. The CDR3 spells CASSQGQGGGYTF. CDR3 nucleotide sequence: TGCGCCAGCAGCCAAGGACAGGGTGGTGGCTACACCTTC.